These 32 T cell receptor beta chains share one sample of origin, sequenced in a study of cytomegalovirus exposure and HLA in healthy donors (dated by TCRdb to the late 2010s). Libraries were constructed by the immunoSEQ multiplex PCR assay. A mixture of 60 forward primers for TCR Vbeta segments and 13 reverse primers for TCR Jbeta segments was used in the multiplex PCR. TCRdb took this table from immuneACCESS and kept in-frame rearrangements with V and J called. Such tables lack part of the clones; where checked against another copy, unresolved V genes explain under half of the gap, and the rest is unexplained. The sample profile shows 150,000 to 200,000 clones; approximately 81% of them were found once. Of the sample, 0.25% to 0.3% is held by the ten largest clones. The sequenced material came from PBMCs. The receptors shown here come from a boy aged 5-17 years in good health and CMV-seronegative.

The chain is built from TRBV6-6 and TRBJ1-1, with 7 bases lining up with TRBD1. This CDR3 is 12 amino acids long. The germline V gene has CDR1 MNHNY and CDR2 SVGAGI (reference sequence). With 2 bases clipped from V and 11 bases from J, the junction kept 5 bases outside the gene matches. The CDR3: CASSYPGGWAFF. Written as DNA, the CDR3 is TGTGCCAGCAGTTACCCAGGGGGGTGGGCTTTCTTT.

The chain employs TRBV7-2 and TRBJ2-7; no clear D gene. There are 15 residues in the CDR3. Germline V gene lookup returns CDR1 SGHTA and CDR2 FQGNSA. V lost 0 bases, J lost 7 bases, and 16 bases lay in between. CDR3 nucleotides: TGTGCCAGCAGCTTAGCGGTGGATCAGGTTTTTGAGCAGTACTTC. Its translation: CASSLAVDQVFEQYF.

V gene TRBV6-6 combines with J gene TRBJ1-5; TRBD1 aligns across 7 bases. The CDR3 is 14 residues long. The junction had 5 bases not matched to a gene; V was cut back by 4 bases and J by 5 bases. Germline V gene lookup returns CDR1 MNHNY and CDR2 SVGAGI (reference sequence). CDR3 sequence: CASSLGTAHQPQHF. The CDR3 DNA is TGTGCCAGCAGTTTAGGGACAGCTCATCAGCCCCAGCATTTT.

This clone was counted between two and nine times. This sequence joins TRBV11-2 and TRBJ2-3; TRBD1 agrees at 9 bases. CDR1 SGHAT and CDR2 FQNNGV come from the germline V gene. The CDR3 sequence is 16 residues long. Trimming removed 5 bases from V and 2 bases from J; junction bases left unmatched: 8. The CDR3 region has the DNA TGTGCCAGCAGCCGTAACAGGGGGCTCTTCACAGATACGCAGTATTTT. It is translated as CASSRNRGLFTDTQYF.

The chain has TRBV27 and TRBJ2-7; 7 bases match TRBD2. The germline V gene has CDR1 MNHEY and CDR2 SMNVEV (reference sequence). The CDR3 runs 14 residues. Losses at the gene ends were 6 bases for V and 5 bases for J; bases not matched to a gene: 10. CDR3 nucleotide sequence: TGTGCCAGCAGCTCCGGACTAGGATACAACGAGCAGTACTTC. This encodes CASSSGLGYNEQYF.

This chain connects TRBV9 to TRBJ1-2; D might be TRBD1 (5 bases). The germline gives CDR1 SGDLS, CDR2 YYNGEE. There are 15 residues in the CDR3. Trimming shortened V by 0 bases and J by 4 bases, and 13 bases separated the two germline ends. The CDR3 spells CASSVVGTGVYGYTF. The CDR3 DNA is TGTGCCAGCAGCGTAGTAGGAACAGGCGTCTATGGCTACACCTTC.

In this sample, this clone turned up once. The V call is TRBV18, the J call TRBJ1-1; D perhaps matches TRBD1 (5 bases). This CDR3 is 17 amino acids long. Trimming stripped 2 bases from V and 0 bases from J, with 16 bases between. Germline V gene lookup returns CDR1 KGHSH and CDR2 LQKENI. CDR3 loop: CASSPIEGVGLNTEAFF. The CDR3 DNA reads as TGTGCCAGCTCACCAATAGAAGGGGTTGGTTTGAACACTGAAGCTTTCTTT.

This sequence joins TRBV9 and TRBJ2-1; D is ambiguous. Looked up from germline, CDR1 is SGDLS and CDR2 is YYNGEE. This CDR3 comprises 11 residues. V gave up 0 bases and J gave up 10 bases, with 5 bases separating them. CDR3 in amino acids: CASSVAVEQFF. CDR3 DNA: TGTGCCAGCAGCGTAGCTGTAGAGCAGTTCTTC. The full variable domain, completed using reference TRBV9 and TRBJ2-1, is DSGVTQTPKHLITATGQRVTLRCSPRSGDLSVYWYQQSLDQGLQFLIQYYNGEERAKGNILERFSAQQFPDLHSELNLSSLELGDSALYFCASSVAVEQFFGPGTRLTVL.

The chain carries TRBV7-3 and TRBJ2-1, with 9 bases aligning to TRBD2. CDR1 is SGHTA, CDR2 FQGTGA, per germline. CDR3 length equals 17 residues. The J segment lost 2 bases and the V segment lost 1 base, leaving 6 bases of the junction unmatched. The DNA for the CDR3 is TGTGCCAGCAGCTTAAAAAGCGGGGGGCCTACCTACAATGAGCAGTTCTTC. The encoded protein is CASSLKSGGPTYNEQFF.

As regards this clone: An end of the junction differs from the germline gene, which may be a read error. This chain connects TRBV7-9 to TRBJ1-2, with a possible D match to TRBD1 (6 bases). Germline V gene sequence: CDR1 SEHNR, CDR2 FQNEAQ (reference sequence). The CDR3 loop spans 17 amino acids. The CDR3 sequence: CSSSPPPGQLGNYGYTF. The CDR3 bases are TGTTCCAGCAGCCCCCCCCCTGGACAGCTTGGCAACTATGGCTACACCTTC.

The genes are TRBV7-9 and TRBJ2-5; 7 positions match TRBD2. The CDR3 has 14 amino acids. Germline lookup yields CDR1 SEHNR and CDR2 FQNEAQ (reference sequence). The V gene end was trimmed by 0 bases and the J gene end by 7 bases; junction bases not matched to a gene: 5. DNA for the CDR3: TGTGCCAGCAGCTTAGCGCTGGGGAGGGGGACCCAGTACTTC. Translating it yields CASSLALGRGTQYF.

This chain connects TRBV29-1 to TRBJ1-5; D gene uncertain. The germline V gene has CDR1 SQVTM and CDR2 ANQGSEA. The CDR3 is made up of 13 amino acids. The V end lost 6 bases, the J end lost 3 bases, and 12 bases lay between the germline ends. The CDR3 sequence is CSVRESANQPQHF. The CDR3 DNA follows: TGCAGCGTAAGGGAGTCAGCCAATCAGCCCCAGCATTTT.

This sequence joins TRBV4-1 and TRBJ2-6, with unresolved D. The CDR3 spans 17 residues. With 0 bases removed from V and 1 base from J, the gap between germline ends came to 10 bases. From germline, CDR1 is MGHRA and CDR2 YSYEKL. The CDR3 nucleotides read TGCGCCAGCAGCCAAGATCTTCTTCTATCTGGGGCCAACGTCCTGACTTTC. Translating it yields CASSQDLLLSGANVLTF.

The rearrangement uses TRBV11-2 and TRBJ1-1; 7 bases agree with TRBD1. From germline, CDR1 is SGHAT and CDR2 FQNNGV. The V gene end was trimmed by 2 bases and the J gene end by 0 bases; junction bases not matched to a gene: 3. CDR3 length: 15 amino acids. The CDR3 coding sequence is TGTGCCAGCAGCTTACAGGGGGATCTGAACACTGAAGCTTTCTTT. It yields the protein CASSLQGDLNTEAFF.

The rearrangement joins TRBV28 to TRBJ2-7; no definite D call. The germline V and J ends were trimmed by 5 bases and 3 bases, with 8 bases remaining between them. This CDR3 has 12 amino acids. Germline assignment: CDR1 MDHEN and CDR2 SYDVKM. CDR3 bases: TGTGCCAGCAGTGTCTACGACTACGAGCAGTACTTC. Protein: CASSVYDYEQYF.

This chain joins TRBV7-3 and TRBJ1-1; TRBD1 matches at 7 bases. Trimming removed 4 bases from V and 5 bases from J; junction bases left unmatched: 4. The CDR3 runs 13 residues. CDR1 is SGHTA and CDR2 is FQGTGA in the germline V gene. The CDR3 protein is CASSSSTGTEAFF. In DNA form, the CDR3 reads TGTGCCAGCAGCTCCTCGACAGGGACTGAAGCTTTCTTT.

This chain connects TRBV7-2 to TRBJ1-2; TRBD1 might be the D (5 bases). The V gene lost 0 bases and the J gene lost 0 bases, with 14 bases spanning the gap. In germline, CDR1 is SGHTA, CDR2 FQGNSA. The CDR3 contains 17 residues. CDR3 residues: CASSLAGRGAANYGYTF. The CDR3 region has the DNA TGTGCCAGCAGCTTAGCCGGGAGGGGCGCAGCTAACTATGGCTACACCTTC.

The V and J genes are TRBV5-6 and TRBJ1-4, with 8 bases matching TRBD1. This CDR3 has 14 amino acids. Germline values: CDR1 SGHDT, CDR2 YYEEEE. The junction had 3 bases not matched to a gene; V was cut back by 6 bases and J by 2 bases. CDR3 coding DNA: TGTGCCAGCACCAGGACAGGGACTAATGAAAAACTGTTTTTT. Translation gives CASTRTGTNEKLFF.

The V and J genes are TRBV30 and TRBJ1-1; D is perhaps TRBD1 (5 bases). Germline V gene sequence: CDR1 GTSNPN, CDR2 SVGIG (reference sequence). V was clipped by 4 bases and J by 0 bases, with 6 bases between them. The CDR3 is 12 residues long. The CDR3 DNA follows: TGTGCCTGGACAGGGATGAACACTGAAGCTTTCTTT. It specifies CAWTGMNTEAFF.

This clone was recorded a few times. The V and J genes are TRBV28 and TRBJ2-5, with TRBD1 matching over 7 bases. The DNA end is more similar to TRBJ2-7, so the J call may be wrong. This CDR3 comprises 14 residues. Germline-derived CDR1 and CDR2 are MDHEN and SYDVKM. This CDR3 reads CASSLSAGGYEQYF. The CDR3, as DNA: TGTGCCAGCAGTTTGTCGGCAGGGGGCTACGAGCAGTACTTC.

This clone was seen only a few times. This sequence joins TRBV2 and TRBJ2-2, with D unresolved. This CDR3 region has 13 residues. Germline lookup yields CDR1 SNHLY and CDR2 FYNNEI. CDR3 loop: CATGKIRGWELFF. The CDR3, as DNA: TGTGCAACCGGAAAGATTAGAGGCTGGGAGCTGTTTTTT. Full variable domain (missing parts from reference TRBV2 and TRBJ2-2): EPEVTQTPSHQVTQMGQEVILRCVPISNHLYFYWYRQILGQKVEFLVSFYNNEISEKSEIFDDQFSVERPDGSNFTLKIRSTKLEDSAMYFCATGKIRGWELFFGEGSRLTVL.

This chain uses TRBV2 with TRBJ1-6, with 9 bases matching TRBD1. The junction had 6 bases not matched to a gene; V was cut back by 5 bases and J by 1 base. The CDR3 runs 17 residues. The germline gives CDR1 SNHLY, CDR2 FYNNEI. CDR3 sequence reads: CASSYRDRASYNSPLHF. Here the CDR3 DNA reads TGTGCCAGCAGTTACCGGGACAGGGCGTCCTATAATTCACCCCTCCACTTT.

In nucleotides, the CDR3 is TGTGCCAGCTCACCGGGACAGGGGGTTCTTAACTATGGCTACACCTTC. It is translated as CASSPGQGVLNYGYTF. This chain joins TRBV18 and TRBJ1-2, with TRBD1 matching over 11 bases. This CDR3 is 16 amino acids long. Germline V gives CDR1 KGHSH, CDR2 LQKENI. The junction had 4 bases not matched to a gene; V was cut back by 3 bases and J by 1 base.

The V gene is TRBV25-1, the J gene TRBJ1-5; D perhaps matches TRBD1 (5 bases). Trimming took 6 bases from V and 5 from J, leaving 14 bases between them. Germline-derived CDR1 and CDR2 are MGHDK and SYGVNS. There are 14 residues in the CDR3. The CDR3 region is CASRETWGDQPQHF. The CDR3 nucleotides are TGTGCCAGCAGAGAAACATGGGGGGATCAGCCCCAGCATTTT.

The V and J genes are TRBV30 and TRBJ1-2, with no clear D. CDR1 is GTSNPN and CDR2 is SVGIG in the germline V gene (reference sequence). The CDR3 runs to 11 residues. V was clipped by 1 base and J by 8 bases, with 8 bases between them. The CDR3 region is CAWSALPGYTF. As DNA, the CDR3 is TGTGCCTGGAGTGCCCTCCCCGGCTACACCTTC.

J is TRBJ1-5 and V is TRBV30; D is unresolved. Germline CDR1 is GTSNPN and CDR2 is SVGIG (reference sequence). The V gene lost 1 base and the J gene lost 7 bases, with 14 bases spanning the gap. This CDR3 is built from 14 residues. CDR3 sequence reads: CAWSAGRASQPQHF. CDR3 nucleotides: TGTGCCTGGAGTGCGGGGAGGGCATCGCAGCCCCAGCATTTT.

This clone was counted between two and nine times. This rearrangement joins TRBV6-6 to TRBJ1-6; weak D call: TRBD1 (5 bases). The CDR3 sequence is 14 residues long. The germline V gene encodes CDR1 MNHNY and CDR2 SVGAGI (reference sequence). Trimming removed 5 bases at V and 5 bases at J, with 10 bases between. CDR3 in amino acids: CASSPGLDNSPLHF. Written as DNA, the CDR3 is TGTGCCAGCAGTCCAGGGTTGGATAATTCACCCCTCCACTTT.

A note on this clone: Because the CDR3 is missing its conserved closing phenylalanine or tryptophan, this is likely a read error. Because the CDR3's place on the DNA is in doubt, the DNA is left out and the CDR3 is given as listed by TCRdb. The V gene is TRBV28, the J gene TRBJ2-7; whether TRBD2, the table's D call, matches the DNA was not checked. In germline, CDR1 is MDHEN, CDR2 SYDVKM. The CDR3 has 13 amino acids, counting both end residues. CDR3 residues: CASSSGGPGNYEL.

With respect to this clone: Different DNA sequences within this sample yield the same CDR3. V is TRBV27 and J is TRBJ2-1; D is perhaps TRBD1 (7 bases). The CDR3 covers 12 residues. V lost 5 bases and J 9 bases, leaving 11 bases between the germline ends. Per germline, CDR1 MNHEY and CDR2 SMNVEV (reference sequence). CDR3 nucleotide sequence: TGTGCCAGCAGTCCCCAGGGGGGTGAGCAGTTCTTC. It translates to CASSPQGGEQFF.

CDR3 DNA: TGTGCCAGCAGTTGGAGGGCCGCCTACAATGAGCAGTTCTTC. Protein sequence: CASSWRAAYNEQFF. This sequence joins TRBV28 and TRBJ2-1, with D perhaps matching TRBD2 (6 bases). Germline CDR1 and CDR2: MDHEN and SYDVKM. Between the trimmed V and J ends, which lost 4 bases and 2 bases, there was a span of 9 bases. This CDR3 has 14 residues.

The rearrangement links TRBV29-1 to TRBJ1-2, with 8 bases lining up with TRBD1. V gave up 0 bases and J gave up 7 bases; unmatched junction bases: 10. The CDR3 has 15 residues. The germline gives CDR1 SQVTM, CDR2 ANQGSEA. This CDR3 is CSVEDRNRGISGYTF. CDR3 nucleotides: TGCAGCGTTGAAGATCGGAACAGGGGGATCAGTGGCTACACCTTC.

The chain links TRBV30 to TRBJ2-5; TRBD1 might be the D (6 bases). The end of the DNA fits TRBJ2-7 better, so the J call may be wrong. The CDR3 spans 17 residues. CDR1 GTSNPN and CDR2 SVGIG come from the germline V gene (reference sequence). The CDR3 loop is CAWSPGVTGRSSYEQYF. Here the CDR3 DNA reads TGTGCCTGGAGTCCCGGGGTGACAGGTAGGAGCTCCTACGAGCAGTACTTC.